This entry lists 13 T cell receptor beta chains sequenced from one sample in a study of blood T cell repertoires in COVID-19. Produced via immunoSEQ multiplex PCR; TCRdb's table is partial and in-frame only. The sample carries about 170,000 clones, 85% to 90% recorded once. Sequencing was carried out using peripheral blood. All receptors come from a woman at least 80 years old with COVID-19, enrolled during active disease.

The table lists this clone with a few counts. The J gene is TRBJ2-1, the V gene TRBV16; D call uncertain. Trimming left V 4 bases short and J 8 bases short, with 12 bases between. This CDR3 has 13 residues. Germline values: CDR1 KGHSY, CDR2 FQNENV. CDR3 sequence: CASSLNLRYEQFF. The CDR3 DNA follows: TGTGCCAGCAGCCTCAACCTGCGCTATGAGCAGTTCTTC.

The chain links TRBV27 to TRBJ2-1; D is perhaps TRBD2 (7 bases). The germline V gene has CDR1 MNHEY and CDR2 SMNVEV (reference sequence). CDR3 length: 15 amino acids. Trimming shortened V by 6 bases and J by 4 bases, and 16 bases separated the two germline ends. This CDR3 reads CASRDGLGTYNEQFF. DNA of the CDR3: TGTGCCAGCAGGGATGGACTAGGGACATACAATGAGCAGTTCTTC.

The chain combines TRBV19 with TRBJ2-1, with TRBD2 identical over 14 bases. CDR3 length equals 15 residues. The trim removed 8 bases at V and 8 bases at J, leaving 8 bases unmatched. Germline CDR1 LNHDA, CDR2 SQIVND (reference sequence). CDR3 sequence: CASRRLAGGPDEQFF. The CDR3 bases are TGTGCCAGTCGAAGACTAGCGGGAGGGCCCGATGAGCAGTTCTTC.

The chain joins TRBV28 to TRBJ1-2; 8 nucleotides agree with TRBD1. The germline CDR1 and CDR2 sequences are MDHEN and SYDVKM. CDR3 length: 14 residues. V dropped 2 bases and J dropped 7; count of bases not matched to a gene: 6. CDR3 protein: CASSLTRQGSGYTF. The CDR3, as DNA: TGTGCCAGCAGTTTAACAAGACAGGGGTCTGGCTACACCTTC.

This clone was seen once. CDR3 protein: CASSSTGGSNEQYF. CDR3 bases: TGTGCCAGCAGCTCAACGGGTGGGAGCAACGAGCAGTACTTC. The chain recombines TRBV7-9 with TRBJ2-7, with D perhaps matching TRBD2 (5 bases). The germline V and J ends were trimmed by 4 bases and 5 bases, with 15 bases remaining between them. This CDR3 comprises 14 residues. Germline CDR1 is SEHNR and CDR2 is FQNEAQ (reference sequence).

This chain connects TRBV6-5 to TRBJ2-7; TRBD1 is a possible D gene (6 bases). Trimming removed 7 bases at V and 7 bases at J, with 14 bases between. Germline CDR1 and CDR2: MNHEY and SVGAGI. This CDR3 spans 12 amino acids. CDR3 coding DNA: TGTGCCAGCACCCGGGTCCAGGGGGAGCAGTACTTC. Protein sequence: CASTRVQGEQYF.

CDR3 region: CASTASGRAPRELFF. The CDR3 DNA reads TGCGCCAGCACCGCAAGCGGGAGGGCCCCCCGGGAGCTGTTTTTT. J is TRBJ2-2 and V is TRBV5-1, with TRBD2 matching 10 bases. The CDR3 spans 15 residues. Germline CDR1 reads SGHRS; CDR2 reads YFSETQ. Trimming cost V 6 bases and J 9 bases; bases outside gene matches: 11.

The V and J genes are TRBV6-6 and TRBJ2-2, with no clear D. The germline V gene has CDR1 MNHNY and CDR2 SVGAGI (reference sequence). The CDR3 runs to 14 residues. The ends were cut back, 3 bases at V and 4 bases at J, with 9 bases in the middle. CDR3: CASSYSQVTGELFF. Here the CDR3 DNA reads TGTGCCAGCAGTTATAGTCAGGTCACCGGGGAGCTGTTTTTT.

CDR3 DNA sequence: TGTGCCAGCAGCTTGGCCGGGGGCGAGCAGTACTTC. Translating it yields CASSLAGGEQYF. The V and J genes are TRBV5-5 and TRBJ2-7; D is perhaps TRBD2 (6 bases). Trimming cost V 0 bases and J 6 bases, with 7 bases left between them. The CDR3 spans 12 residues. Germline lookup yields CDR1 SGHKS and CDR2 YYEKEE (reference sequence).

This chain links TRBV5-1 with TRBJ1-5; 7 bases are shared with TRBD1. The CDR3 consists of 15 residues. V lost 4 bases and J lost 0; bases outside the gene matches: 4. Per the germline V gene, CDR1 is SGHRS and CDR2 is YFSETQ. The CDR3 loop is CASSQGTDSNQPQHF. The DNA for the CDR3 is TGCGCCAGCAGCCAAGGGACAGATAGCAATCAGCCCCAGCATTTT.

The gene calls are TRBV19 and TRBJ2-1; 8 positions agree with TRBD2. V lost 1 base and J lost 8; bases outside the gene matches: 7. The CDR3 is made up of 15 amino acids. The germline CDR1 and CDR2 sequences are LNHDA and SQIVND (reference sequence). The CDR3 sequence is CASSIAGSGRDEQFF. As DNA, the CDR3 is TGTGCCAGTAGTATAGCCGGATCCGGGAGGGATGAGCAGTTCTTC.

This clone was counted once. The rearrangement uses TRBV7-2 and TRBJ2-2; 12 positions agree with TRBD2. The CDR3 totals 16 residues. CDR1 is SGHTA and CDR2 is FQGNSA in the germline V gene. V was pared by 5 bases and J by 6 bases, with 7 bases of the junction left unmatched. The CDR3 nucleotides are TGTGCCAGCAGCCGGGCTAGCGGGAGGGCCTCCGGGGAGCTGTTTTTT. Amino acid sequence: CASSRASGRASGELFF. Filled out from reference TRBV7-2 and TRBJ2-2, the complete variable domain reads GAGVSQSPSNKVTEKGKDVELRCDPISGHTALYWYRQSLGQGLEFLIYFQGNSAPDKSGLPSDRFSAERTGGSVSTLTIQRTQQEDSAVYLCASSRASGRASGELFFGEGSRLTVL.

This clone was seen once. This rearrangement joins TRBV2 to TRBJ2-3; tentative D call: TRBD2 (6 bases). CDR1 SNHLY and CDR2 FYNNEI come from the germline V gene. Trimming removed 1 base from V and 3 bases from J, with 14 bases in between. The CDR3 has 16 amino acids. Here the CDR3 reads CASSEVRRAHTDTQYF. CDR3 DNA sequence: TGTGCCAGCAGTGAAGTTCGGAGGGCCCATACAGATACGCAGTATTTT.